One and the same sample provided the 3 T cell receptor beta chains below, sequenced in a study of blood T cell repertoires in COVID-19 (dated by TCRdb to 2018 to 2021). The protocol used for the library was the immunoSEQ multiplex PCR assay. The source is immuneACCESS, and TCRdb retained only in-frame sequences with V and J called. Part of the clones is not carried over; for the studies checked, unresolved V genes explain less than half of this, and the remainder is unexplained. In this sample the table shows hundreds of thousands of clones, over 80% of which occur a single time. The ten largest account for less than 1.6% of the sample. Material for sequencing was peripheral blood. These receptors were obtained from a woman aged 40 to 50 who had recovered from COVID-19.

V and J are TRBV6-2 or TRBV6-3 and TRBJ1-2, with 12 bases identical to TRBD1. V lost 0 bases to trimming and J lost 8 bases; unmatched junction nucleotides: 4. Germline CDR1 reads MNHEY; CDR2 reads SVGEGT. This CDR3 contains 15 residues. For the CDR3, the DNA is TGTGCCAGCAGTTACTCCGGGACAGGGGGCGGCGGCTACACCTTC. This translates into CASSYSGTGGGGYTF.

V usage is TRBV3-1 (or the pseudogene TRBV3-2) and J usage is TRBJ2-1; D not certain. V lost 2 bases to trimming and J lost 6 bases, with 5 bases between them. The CDR3 covers 12 residues. The germline V gene encodes CDR1 LGHDT and CDR2 YNNKEL (reference sequence). The CDR3 sequence: CASSQLSNEQFF. The CDR3 DNA reads as TGTGCCAGCAGCCAACTAAGCAATGAGCAGTTCTTC.

This clone has at least ten counts. This chain joins TRBV5-1 and TRBJ2-7; the match to TRBD2 covers 8 bases. The V gene end was trimmed by 6 bases and the J gene end by 5 bases; junction bases not matched to a gene: 10. The CDR3 consists of 14 residues. Germline loops: CDR1 SGHRS, CDR2 YFSETQ. CDR3 loop: CASTLGAGGHEQYF. CDR3 DNA: TGCGCCAGCACCCTAGGGGCGGGGGGCCACGAGCAGTACTTC.